The clone carrying this TCR beta chain was recorded a few times. The data originate from a study of cytomegalovirus exposure and HLA in healthy donors. A multiplex PCR was run with 60 Vbeta primers and 13 Jbeta primers. This table comes from immunoSEQ multiplex PCR, and its TCRdb copy is limited to in-frame clones, with some not included. The table records some 200,000 clones, approximately 83% of them present only once. Germline trimming cut 5 bases from V and 9 bases from J; bases unmatched to any gene: 3. Germline V gene sequence: CDR1 LNHDA, CDR2 SQIVND (reference sequence). This CDR3 has 14 amino acids.

The TCR originated in a boy between 2 and 10 years old in good health and CMV-seronegative. The chain recombines TRBV19 with TRBJ1-6, with TRBD1 matching over 11 bases. Sequencing was done on a sample of PBMCs. The CDR3 DNA reads as TGTGCCAGTAGTGGACAGGGGGCGTCTTCACCCCTCCACTTT. Translated, it gives CASSGQGASSPLHF.